This T cell receptor beta chain was sequenced for a study of identical twins. The germline V and J ends were trimmed by 1 base and 2 bases, with 9 bases remaining between them. The CDR3 extends over 14 amino acids. CDR1 is SGDLS, CDR2 YYNGEE, per germline. MiXCR was run by TCRdb on the 5' RACE reads, yielding one entry per CDR3 protein. Counted here are about 520,000 distinct CDR3 sequences, 20% to 25% occurring once; the ten biggest clones make up about 0.93%. This same sample was also part of a study on T cells expressing NK-cell markers. From that report: The CD3+CD56-NKG2C+ fraction of several donors was also led by these clonotypes.

The sequenced sample was CD4+ T cells sorted from blood. The TCR comes from a woman aged 18-35 years in good health. The V gene is TRBV9, the J gene TRBJ1-1; D not certain. The CDR3 spells CASSVTHSNTEAFF. CDR3 DNA: TGTGCCAGCAGCGTAACCCACTCCAACACTGAAGCTTTCTTT.